Listed here are 2 T cell receptor beta chains from one sample, sequenced in a study of chemoradiotherapy in HPV16-positive cancers. Libraries were prepared by immunoSEQ multiplex PCR; TCRdb keeps only in-frame clonotypes and omits some of them. The sample has under 2,500 clones, less than 80% seen once. The sample in question was tumor tissue, obtained from a patient who underwent chemoradiotherapy. The receptors originated from a human donor with HPV-associated anogenital cancer.

This chain joins TRBV6-1 and TRBJ2-7, with D perhaps TRBD1 (6 bases). The CDR3 is 14 residues long. The V gene's germline CDR1 is MNHNS and CDR2 SASEGT. V was pared by 0 bases and J by 2 bases, with 8 bases between. The DNA for the CDR3 is TGTGCCAGCAGTGAAGCGGGGGCCGCCTACGAGCAGTACTTC. The encoded protein is CASSEAGAAYEQYF.

The V call is TRBV5-1, the J call TRBJ1-1; D ambiguous. This CDR3 is 12 amino acids long. The germline V and J ends were trimmed by 3 bases and 1 base, with 4 bases remaining between them. Germline CDR1 is SGHRS and CDR2 is YFSETQ. The CDR3 region is CASSSANTEAFF. The CDR3 nucleotides are TGCGCCAGCAGCTCGGCGAACACTGAAGCTTTCTTT.